One sample yielded the 20 T cell receptor beta chains listed below, sequenced in a study of blood T cell repertoires in COVID-19. The table came from immunoSEQ multiplex PCR; TCRdb's copy has only in-frame clones and leaves some out. The table shows about 150,000 clones, with about 87% occurring only once. The sample consisted of peripheral blood. The receptor source for this set is a man older than 75 with acute or convalescent COVID-19.

This clone is deemed medium-sized (0.01 to 0.1%). The J gene is TRBJ1-3, the V gene TRBV20-1; D perhaps matches TRBD1 (6 bases). With 3 bases removed from V and 4 bases from J, the gap between germline ends came to 16 bases. Germline V gene sequence: CDR1 DFQATT, CDR2 SNEGSKA (reference sequence). This CDR3 is built from 15 residues. The CDR3 DNA follows: TGCAGTGCTAGTGGTGGGGGGGACATAGGAAACACCATATATTTT. It encodes CSASGGGDIGNTIYF.

This chain connects TRBV20-1 to TRBJ1-2, with D uncertain. Trimming removed 3 bases at V and 4 bases at J, with 6 bases between. Germline lookup yields CDR1 DFQATT and CDR2 SNEGSKA (reference sequence). The CDR3 has 11 amino acids. The CDR3 DNA follows: TGCAGTGCTAGCACAGCCTATGGCTACACCTTC. This encodes CSASTAYGYTF.

This chain joins TRBV7-8 and TRBJ1-2; D is unclear. Trimming stripped 5 bases from V and 4 bases from J, with 14 bases between. The CDR3 is 14 amino acids. The germline V gene encodes CDR1 SGHVS and CDR2 FQNEAQ. The CDR3 DNA is TGTGCCAGCAGCGGAAGACTCGGAGGCTATGGCTACACCTTC. Translated, it gives CASSGRLGGYGYTF.

The CDR3 region has the DNA TGCGCCAGCAGCTTCCCCAGGACAGGGAGCACAGATACGCAGTATTTT. Its translation: CASSFPRTGSTDTQYF. The chain combines TRBV5-1 with TRBJ2-3; 8 bases match TRBD1. J was trimmed by 0 bases and V by 2 bases; bases with no gene match: 5. Germline lookup yields CDR1 SGHRS and CDR2 YFSETQ. The CDR3 covers 16 residues. Together with reference TRBV5-1 and TRBJ2-3, the CDR3 gives the full variable domain: KAGVTQTPRYLIKTRGQQVTLSCSPISGHRSVSWYQQTPGQGLQFLFEYFSETQRNKGNFPGRFSGRQFSNSRSEMNVSTLELGDSALYLCASSFPRTGSTDTQYFGPGTRLTVL.

This chain joins TRBV7-2 and TRBJ1-3; 9 bases match TRBD1. Germline V gives CDR1 SGHTA, CDR2 FQGNSA. V trimming: 2 bases; J trimming: 6 bases; junction bases outside the gene matches: 11. The CDR3 is 17 amino acids. The CDR3 nucleotides read TGTGCCAGCAGCTTATCCTTTGTAGGACAGGGGCCAAACACCATATATTTT. This codes for CASSLSFVGQGPNTIYF.

This clone was seen only a few times. This chain links TRBV11-2 with TRBJ2-2, with TRBD2 as a possible D gene (6 bases). Germline V gene lookup returns CDR1 SGHAT and CDR2 FQNNGV. V shed 7 bases and J shed 0 bases, with 18 bases lying between them. The CDR3 extends over 17 amino acids. CDR3 in amino acids: CASTINSGSANTGELFF. The CDR3 nucleotides are TGTGCCAGCACCATAAATAGCGGCTCAGCGAACACCGGGGAGCTGTTTTTT.

The CDR3 is CAWRVGTGDYEQYF. The CDR3 DNA reads as TGTGCCTGGAGAGTTGGGACAGGGGACTACGAGCAGTACTTC. V and J are TRBV30 and TRBJ2-7; the match to TRBD1 covers 10 bases. CDR3 length: 14 amino acids. The V gene end was trimmed by 3 bases and the J gene end by 3 bases; junction bases not matched to a gene: 5. Germline V gives CDR1 GTSNPN, CDR2 SVGIG (reference sequence).

This rearrangement joins TRBV3-1 (or the pseudogene TRBV3-2) to TRBJ1-2, with TRBD1 matching over 7 bases. CDR1 and CDR2 (germline): LGHDT, YNNKEL (reference sequence). CDR3 length: 14 residues. Germline trimming cut 5 bases from V and 6 bases from J; bases unmatched to any gene: 9. CDR3 protein: CASSDIADRNGYTF. CDR3 sequence (DNA): TGTGCCAGCAGCGACATTGCGGACAGGAATGGCTACACCTTC.

This chain links TRBV3-1 (or the pseudogene TRBV3-2) with TRBJ2-7; a possible D gene is TRBD1 (5 bases). This CDR3 has 16 amino acids. CDR1 and CDR2 from the germline V gene are LGHDT and YNNKEL (reference sequence). Trimming stripped 1 base from V and 4 bases from J, with 17 bases between. Here the CDR3 DNA reads TGTGCCAGCAGCCAAGGATGGACACTCAAAGGTTACGAGCAGTACTTC. Amino acid sequence: CASSQGWTLKGYEQYF.

The rearrangement joins TRBV6-6 to TRBJ2-2; 8 bases match TRBD1. V lost 6 bases, J lost 4 bases, and 7 bases stayed unmatched. The CDR3 is 15 amino acids. The germline V gene has CDR1 MNHNY and CDR2 SVGAGI (reference sequence). The CDR3 here is CASSDGQGITGELFF. The CDR3 region has the DNA TGTGCCAGCAGCGACGGACAGGGAATCACCGGGGAGCTGTTTTTT.

This clone was picked up one time. The chain recombines TRBV30 with TRBJ2-7; 9 bases match TRBD1. There are 12 residues in the CDR3. Germline assignment: CDR1 GTSNPN and CDR2 SVGIG (reference sequence). V lost 8 bases, J lost 6 bases, and 8 bases stayed unmatched. The CDR3 reads CAGGQGSLEQYF. As DNA, the CDR3 is TGTGCCGGGGGACAGGGTTCGCTCGAGCAGTACTTC.

The chain uses TRBV7-3 and TRBJ2-7, with a possible D match to TRBD2 (6 bases). With 6 bases removed from V and 4 bases from J, the gap between germline ends came to 13 bases. Germline values: CDR1 SGHTA, CDR2 FQGTGA. This CDR3 has 13 amino acids. The CDR3 DNA reads as TGTGCCAGCAGTCCGGGACTGATTTACGAGCAGTACTTC. This encodes CASSPGLIYEQYF.

The chain couples TRBV5-1 to TRBJ2-3; a possible D gene is TRBD2 (6 bases). The CDR3 has 16 residues. The germline V gene has CDR1 SGHRS and CDR2 YFSETQ. V shed 0 bases and J shed 2 bases, with 13 bases lying between them. The CDR3 loop reads CASSLAGWGVTDTQYF. The CDR3 DNA sequence: TGCGCCAGCAGCTTGGCCGGGTGGGGGGTCACAGATACGCAGTATTTT.

The chain carries TRBV3-1 (or the pseudogene TRBV3-2) and TRBJ1-3, with 7 bases matching TRBD1. The J segment lost 4 bases and the V segment lost 4 bases, leaving 16 bases of the junction unmatched. Per the germline V gene, CDR1 is LGHDT and CDR2 is YNNKEL (reference sequence). This CDR3 has 18 residues. The CDR3 is CASSRELLKGALGNTIYF. The CDR3 DNA reads TGTGCCAGCAGCCGGGAACTTTTAAAGGGGGCGCTAGGAAACACCATATATTTT.

V and J are TRBV10-3 and TRBJ2-1, with D possibly matching TRBD1 (6 bases). Per the germline V gene, CDR1 is ENHRY and CDR2 is SYGVKD. The CDR3 length is 14 residues. Trimming stripped 3 bases from V and 9 bases from J, with 15 bases between. Written as DNA, the CDR3 is TGTGCCATCAGTGACGACTCTAGCAGGGGTGAGCAGTTCTTC. Amino acid sequence: CAISDDSSRGEQFF.

A few counts support this clone. The chain links TRBV19 to TRBJ2-1, with 8 bases identical to TRBD2. The germline CDR1 and CDR2 sequences are LNHDA and SQIVND (reference sequence). The CDR3 loop spans 16 amino acids. With V trimmed by 4 bases and J by 0 bases, 5 bases remained unmatched. This chain's CDR3 is CASSKIAGSSYNEQFF. The CDR3 DNA follows: TGTGCCAGTAGTAAGATAGCGGGGAGCTCCTACAATGAGCAGTTCTTC.

The chain recombines TRBV19 with TRBJ2-7; D unclear. CDR1 is LNHDA, CDR2 SQIVND, per germline (reference sequence). The V end lost 10 bases, the J end lost 3 bases, and 34 bases lay between the germline ends. CDR3 length: 19 amino acids. CDR3 DNA sequence: TGTGCCACCTCCCCGTCACTACTCCCTAACCTTCAACACTTCTACGAGCAGTACTTC. Amino acid sequence: CATSPSLLPNLQHFYEQYF.

This chain connects TRBV19 to TRBJ1-2; 10 bases line up with TRBD1. After removal of 8 bases from V and 6 bases from J, the junction contained 9 bases not matched to a gene. The CDR3 contains 14 residues. In germline, CDR1 is LNHDA, CDR2 SQIVND (reference sequence). The CDR3 DNA reads as TGTGCCAGTCGTGACAGGGGGCGCTCGGATGGCTACACCTTC. This encodes CASRDRGRSDGYTF. The variable domain in full, with the rest retrieved from reference TRBV19 and TRBJ1-2, is DGGITQSPKYLFRKEGQNVTLSCEQNLNHDAMYWYRQDPGQGLRLIYYSQIVNDFQKGDIAEGYSVSREKKESFPLTVTSAQKNPTAFYLCASRDRGRSDGYTFGSGTRLTVV.

The rearrangement links TRBV27 to TRBJ2-7; 9 positions agree with TRBD1. This CDR3 spans 14 amino acids. J gave up 3 bases and V 5 bases, and 5 bases lay outside the gene matches. Per the germline V gene, CDR1 is MNHEY and CDR2 is SMNVEV (reference sequence). CDR3 sequence: CASSPRGQGYEQYF. DNA of the CDR3: TGTGCCAGCAGTCCCCGGGGACAGGGCTACGAGCAGTACTTC.

This sequence joins TRBV10-3 and TRBJ1-5; TRBD1 is a possible D gene (6 bases). Germline CDR1 reads ENHRY; CDR2 reads SYGVKD. Trimming took off 10 bases at V and 5 bases at J, with 15 bases between the two ends. The CDR3 runs to 13 residues. The CDR3 DNA reads as TGTGCCACGCAGGGGCAGCGTGATCAGCCCCAGCATTTT. Translated: CATQGQRDQPQHF.